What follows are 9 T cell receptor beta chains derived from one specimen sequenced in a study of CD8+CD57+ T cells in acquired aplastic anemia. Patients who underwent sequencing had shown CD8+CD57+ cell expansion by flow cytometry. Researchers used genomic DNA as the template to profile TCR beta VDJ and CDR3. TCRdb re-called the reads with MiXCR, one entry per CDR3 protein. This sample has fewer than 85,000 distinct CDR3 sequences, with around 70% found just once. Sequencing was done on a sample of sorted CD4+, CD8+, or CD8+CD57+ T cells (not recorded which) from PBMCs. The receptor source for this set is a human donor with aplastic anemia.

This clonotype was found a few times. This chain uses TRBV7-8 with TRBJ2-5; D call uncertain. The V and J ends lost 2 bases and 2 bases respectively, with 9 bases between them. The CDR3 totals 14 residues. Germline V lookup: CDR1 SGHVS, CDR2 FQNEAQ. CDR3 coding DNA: TGTGCCAGCAGCTTATCCCTGCCACAAGAGACCCAGTACTTC. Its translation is CASSLSLPQETQYF. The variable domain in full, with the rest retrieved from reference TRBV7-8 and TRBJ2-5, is GAGVSQSPRYKVAKRGQDVALRCDPISGHVSLFWYQQALGQGPEFLTYFQNEAQLDKSGLPSDRFFAERPEGSVSTLKIQRTQQEDSAVYLCASSLSLPQETQYFGPGTRLLVL.

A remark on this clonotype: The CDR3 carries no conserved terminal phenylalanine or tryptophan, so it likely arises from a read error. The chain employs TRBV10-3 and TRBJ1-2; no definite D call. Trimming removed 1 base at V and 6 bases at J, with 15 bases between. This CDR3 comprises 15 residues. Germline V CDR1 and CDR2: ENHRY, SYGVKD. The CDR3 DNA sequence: TGTGCCATCAGTGAGTACGGGGAAAACAGAGATGGCTACACCTAC. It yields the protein CAISEYGENRDGYTY.

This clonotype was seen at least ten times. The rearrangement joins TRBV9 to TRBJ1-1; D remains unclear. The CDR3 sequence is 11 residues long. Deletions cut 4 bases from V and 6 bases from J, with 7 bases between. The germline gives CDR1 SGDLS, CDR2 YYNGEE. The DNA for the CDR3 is TGTGCCAGCAGCCCCCGGTCTGAAGCTTTCTTT. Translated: CASSPRSEAFF.

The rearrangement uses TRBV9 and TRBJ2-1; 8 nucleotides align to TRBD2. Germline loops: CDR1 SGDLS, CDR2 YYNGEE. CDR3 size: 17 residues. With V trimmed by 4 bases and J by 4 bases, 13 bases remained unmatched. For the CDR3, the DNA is TGTGCCAGCAGCACCGCGGGGGGCGGAAACGTTTACAATGAGCAGTTCTTC. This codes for CASSTAGGGNVYNEQFF.

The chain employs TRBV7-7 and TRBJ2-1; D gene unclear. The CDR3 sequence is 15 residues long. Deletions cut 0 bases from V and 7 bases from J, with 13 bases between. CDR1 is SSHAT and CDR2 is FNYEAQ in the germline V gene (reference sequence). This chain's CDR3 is CASSLALTRLNEQFF. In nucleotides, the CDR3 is TGTGCCAGCAGCTTAGCGCTGACTCGCCTTAATGAGCAGTTCTTC.

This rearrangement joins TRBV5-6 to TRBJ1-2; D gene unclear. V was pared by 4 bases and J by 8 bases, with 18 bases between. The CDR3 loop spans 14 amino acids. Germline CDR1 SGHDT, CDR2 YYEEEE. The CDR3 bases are TGTGCCAGCAGCCGCCCCGGGATACTGAGAGGCTACACCTTC. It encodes CASSRPGILRGYTF.

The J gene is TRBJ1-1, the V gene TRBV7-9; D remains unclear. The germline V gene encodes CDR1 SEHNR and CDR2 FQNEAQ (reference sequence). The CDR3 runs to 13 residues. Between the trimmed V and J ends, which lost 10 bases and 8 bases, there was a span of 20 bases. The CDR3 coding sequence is TGTGCCAACAATCGTAAGACGGGGTCGGAAGCTTTCTTT. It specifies CANNRKTGSEAFF.

The DNA for the CDR3 is TGTGCCAGCAGCTTGGGGGACAGGGATAATTCACCCCTCCACTTT. Translating it yields CASSLGDRDNSPLHF. The chain uses TRBV7-2 and TRBJ1-6; the match to TRBD1 covers 9 bases. Germline V lookup: CDR1 SGHTA, CDR2 FQGNSA. The junction had 2 bases not matched to a gene; V was cut back by 3 bases and J by 5 bases. The CDR3 sequence is 15 residues long.

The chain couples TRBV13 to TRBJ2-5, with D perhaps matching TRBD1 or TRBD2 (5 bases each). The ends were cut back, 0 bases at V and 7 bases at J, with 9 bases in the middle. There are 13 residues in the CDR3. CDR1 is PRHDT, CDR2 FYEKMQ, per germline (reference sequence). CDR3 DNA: TGTGCCAGCAGCTTAGGTCCGGGGCCGACCCAGTACTTC. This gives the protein CASSLGPGPTQYF.